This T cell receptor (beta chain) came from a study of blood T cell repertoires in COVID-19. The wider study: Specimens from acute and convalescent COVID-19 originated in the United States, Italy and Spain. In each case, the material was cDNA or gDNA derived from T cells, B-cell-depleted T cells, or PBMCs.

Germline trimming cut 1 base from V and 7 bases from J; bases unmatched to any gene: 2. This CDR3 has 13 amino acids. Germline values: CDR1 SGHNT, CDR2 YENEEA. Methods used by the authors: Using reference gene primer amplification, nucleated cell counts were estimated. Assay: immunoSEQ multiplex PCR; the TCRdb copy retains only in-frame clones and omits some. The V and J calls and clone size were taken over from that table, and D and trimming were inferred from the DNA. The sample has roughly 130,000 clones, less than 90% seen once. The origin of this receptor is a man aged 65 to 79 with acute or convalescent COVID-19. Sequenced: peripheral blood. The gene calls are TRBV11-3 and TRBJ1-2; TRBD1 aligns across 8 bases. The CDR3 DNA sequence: TGTGCCAGCAGCTTAGCAGGGGGCCTTGGCTACACCTTC. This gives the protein CASSLAGGLGYTF.